A single sample gave rise to the 23 T cell receptor beta chains below, sequenced in a study of blood T cell repertoires in COVID-19. The method was immunoSEQ multiplex PCR; TCRdb's version includes in-frame clones alone and lacks a portion of them. The sample carries approximately 120,000 clones, approximately 85% recorded once. The specimen was peripheral blood. The receptors were sampled from a woman of 80 years or more with COVID-19, enrolled during active disease.

This sequence joins TRBV4-1 and TRBJ2-6; TRBD1 matches 9 bases. V was pared by 4 bases and J by 0 bases, with 4 bases of the junction left unmatched. The germline V gene encodes CDR1 MGHRA and CDR2 YSYEKL. This CDR3 region has 17 residues. Written as DNA, the CDR3 is TGCGCCAGCAGCCCGTGGGACAGGGTCTCTGGGGCCAACGTCCTGACTTTC. It is translated as CASSPWDRVSGANVLTF.

J is TRBJ2-2 and V is TRBV4-2; 11 bases are shared with TRBD2. From germline, CDR1 is LGHNA and CDR2 YNFKEQ. The J segment lost 5 bases and the V segment lost 4 bases, leaving 18 bases of the junction unmatched. This CDR3 contains 20 residues. The CDR3: CASSLRRSSGRSRPTGELFF. CDR3 sequence (DNA): TGTGCCAGCAGCCTCCGAAGATCTAGCGGGAGGTCACGCCCTACCGGGGAGCTGTTTTTT.

V and J are TRBV9 and TRBJ2-7; tentative D call: TRBD1 (6 bases). Deletions cut 1 base from V and 2 bases from J, with 16 bases between. Germline V gene lookup returns CDR1 SGDLS and CDR2 YYNGEE. The CDR3 extends over 16 amino acids. The CDR3 loop reads CASSVSSQGETYEQYF. CDR3 in DNA: TGTGCCAGCAGCGTATCGTCACAGGGAGAAACCTACGAGCAGTACTTC.

The V and J genes are TRBV28 and TRBJ1-5; maybe TRBD1 (6 bases). The CDR3 contains 15 residues. The V end was cut by 10 bases, the J end by 11 bases, with 27 bases between. Germline-derived CDR1 and CDR2 are MDHEN and SYDVKM. DNA of the CDR3: TGTGCCACTCAGGACAGTGGGTCGGGGTCTCGAACCCAGCATTTT. Translating gives CATQDSGSGSRTQHF.

The table lists this clone with a count of one. The rearrangement joins TRBV27 to TRBJ2-7; a weak D match, TRBD1 (6 bases). The CDR3 extends over 14 amino acids. The V gene's germline CDR1 is MNHEY and CDR2 SMNVEV (reference sequence). The ends were cut back, 5 bases at V and 6 bases at J, with 17 bases in the middle. In DNA form, the CDR3 reads TGTGCCAGCAGTCCTAACTTACAGGGTATCGAGCAGTACTTC. It specifies CASSPNLQGIEQYF.

The chain links TRBV6-5 to TRBJ1-3, with D perhaps matching TRBD1 (6 bases). Germline assignment: CDR1 MNHEY and CDR2 SVGAGI. Trimming pared 3 bases from V and 4 bases from J, leaving 16 bases between. The CDR3 contains 16 residues. CDR3 in DNA: TGTGCCAGCAGTTATTCTTCACAGGGAGCAGGAAACACCATATATTTT. Translated, it gives CASSYSSQGAGNTIYF.

This chain joins TRBV28 and TRBJ2-7, with D possibly matching TRBD2 (6 bases). V lost 7 bases to trimming and J lost 0 bases, with 13 bases between them. Germline lookup yields CDR1 MDHEN and CDR2 SYDVKM. The CDR3 is 14 amino acids. CDR3 nucleotides: TGTGCCAGCAAAGGCAGGCGGGGCTCCTACGAGCAGTACTTC. Amino acid sequence: CASKGRRGSYEQYF. The whole variable domain, remainder taken from reference TRBV28 and TRBJ2-7, is DVKVTQSSRYLVKRTGEKVFLECVQDMDHENMFWYRQDPGLGLRLIYFSYDVKMKEKGDIPEGYSVSREKKERFSLILESASTNQTSMYLCASKGRRGSYEQYFGPGTRLTVT.

This chain joins TRBV3-1 (or the pseudogene TRBV3-2) and TRBJ2-3, with 10 bases fitting TRBD1. After removal of 3 bases from V and 5 bases from J, the junction contained 5 bases not matched to a gene. The CDR3 length is 15 residues. The germline V gene encodes CDR1 LGHDT and CDR2 YNNKEL (reference sequence). As DNA, the CDR3 is TGTGCCAGCAGCCAGGGACAGGGGAGGGTAGATACGCAGTATTTT. Its protein is CASSQGQGRVDTQYF.

The chain joins TRBV11-2 to TRBJ1-1; 8 bases line up with TRBD1. Germline lookup yields CDR1 SGHAT and CDR2 FQNNGV. The CDR3 sequence is 15 residues long. V shed 5 bases, J shed 5 bases, and the junction held 10 bases outside the gene matches. The CDR3 region is CASSLSRDRWTEAFF. In DNA, the CDR3 is TGTGCCAGCAGCCTGTCTAGGGACAGGTGGACTGAAGCTTTCTTT.

The chain employs TRBV5-6 and TRBJ2-7; 7 bases line up with TRBD2. J gave up 6 bases and V 2 bases, and 11 bases lay outside the gene matches. CDR1 is SGHDT, CDR2 YYEEEE, per germline. There are 15 residues in the CDR3. CDR3 nucleotide sequence: TGTGCCAGCAGCTTAGGGAGCGGGATTGGGAGCGAGCAGTACTTC. As protein: CASSLGSGIGSEQYF.

This rearrangement joins TRBV4-2 to TRBJ2-7, with 11 bases lining up with TRBD1. J lost 2 bases, V lost 3 bases, and 0 bases had no gene match. The CDR3 length is 14 residues. CDR1 is LGHNA, CDR2 YNFKEQ, per germline. The DNA of the CDR3 is TGTGCCAGCAGCCAGGGACAGGGGGCCTACGAGCAGTACTTC. Translated: CASSQGQGAYEQYF.

V is TRBV9 and J is TRBJ2-7; 7 nucleotides agree with TRBD1. Germline V CDR1 and CDR2: SGDLS, YYNGEE. The CDR3 runs 13 residues. With V trimmed by 3 bases and J by 6 bases, 6 bases remained unmatched. CDR3 in DNA: TGTGCCAGCAGCGAGCGACAGGGCTCCGAGCAGTACTTC. Protein sequence: CASSERQGSEQYF.

CDR3 coding DNA: TGTGCCAGCAGACCTGGACCCGGGGAGTATGAGCAGTTCTTC. Its protein is CASRPGPGEYEQFF. The chain has TRBV7-2 and TRBJ2-1; weak D call: TRBD2 (5 bases). The CDR3 is 14 amino acids. CDR1 SGHTA and CDR2 FQGNSA come from the germline V gene. Trimming left V 6 bases short and J 8 bases short, with 17 bases between.

The CDR3 DNA reads TGTGCCAGCAGCTTAGGGCTAGCGGGACCACGAGGCGAGCAGTACTTC. Protein: CASSLGLAGPRGEQYF. The chain joins TRBV7-2 to TRBJ2-7; 9 bases agree with TRBD2. With V trimmed by 1 base and J by 6 bases, 10 bases remained unmatched. This CDR3 spans 16 amino acids. Germline V gene data show CDR1 as SGHTA and CDR2 as FQGNSA.

J is TRBJ2-7 and V is TRBV15, with TRBD1 identical over 7 bases. Trimming removed 0 bases from V and 4 bases from J; junction bases left unmatched: 6. This CDR3 spans 15 amino acids. The germline gives CDR1 LNHNV, CDR2 YYDKDF (reference sequence). The CDR3 is CATSREEQGIYEQYF. The CDR3 bases are TGTGCCACCAGCAGAGAAGAACAGGGGATATACGAGCAGTACTTC.

J is TRBJ1-5 and V is TRBV19; D not certain. V lost 7 bases and J lost 0, with 10 bases in between. This CDR3 has 14 amino acids. Germline V gene data show CDR1 as LNHDA and CDR2 as SQIVND (reference sequence). The CDR3 loop is CASTQATSNQPQHF. CDR3 in DNA: TGTGCCAGTACTCAGGCGACTAGCAATCAGCCCCAGCATTTT.

The chain links TRBV9 to TRBJ2-7; D possibly corresponds to TRBD1 (5 bases). Trimming took off 1 base at V and 2 bases at J, with 7 bases between the two ends. Germline assignment: CDR1 SGDLS and CDR2 YYNGEE. The CDR3 sequence is 13 residues long. The CDR3 sequence: CASSVCRAYEQYF. CDR3 nucleotide sequence: TGTGCCAGCAGCGTATGCAGGGCCTACGAGCAGTACTTC.

This chain uses TRBV28 with TRBJ2-2, with D possibly matching TRBD1 (5 bases). From germline, CDR1 is MDHEN and CDR2 SYDVKM. The CDR3 length is 14 residues. The V end lost 3 bases, the J end lost 1 base, and 6 bases lay between the germline ends. CDR3 protein: CASSFTGNTGELFF. CDR3 DNA: TGTGCCAGCAGTTTTACAGGGAACACCGGGGAGCTGTTTTTT.

This chain links TRBV6-6 with TRBJ2-1; TRBD1 might be the D (5 bases). The V gene's germline CDR1 is MNHNY and CDR2 SVGAGI (reference sequence). V lost 0 bases to trimming and J lost 4 bases, with 10 bases between them. The CDR3 sequence is 15 residues long. In nucleotides, the CDR3 is TGTGCCAGCAGTTACTCGCCGACAGAATACAATGAGCAGTTCTTC. Translation gives CASSYSPTEYNEQFF.

This sequence joins TRBV28 and TRBJ1-1; D ambiguous. This CDR3 comprises 14 residues. The V gene lost 7 bases and the J gene lost 0 bases, with 12 bases spanning the gap. Per germline, CDR1 MDHEN and CDR2 SYDVKM. The CDR3, as DNA: TGTGCCAGCACCGAGCCCCGGTTGAACACTGAAGCTTTCTTT. It encodes CASTEPRLNTEAFF.

V is TRBV24-1 and J is TRBJ1-1, with 7 bases aligning to TRBD1. The germline V gene has CDR1 KGHDR and CDR2 SFDVKD. J gave up 0 bases and V 4 bases, and 4 bases lay outside the gene matches. The CDR3 contains 15 residues. CDR3 bases: TGTGCCACCAGTGAAGGGGGACAGATGAACACTGAAGCTTTCTTT. Residues: CATSEGGQMNTEAFF.

V is TRBV7-2 and J is TRBJ2-7; 8 bases map to TRBD2. J lost 0 bases, V lost 1 base, and 11 bases had no gene match. Germline V gives CDR1 SGHTA, CDR2 FQGNSA. CDR3 length equals 18 residues. CDR3 sequence: CASSLDSSGFFSSYEQYF. In nucleotides, the CDR3 is TGTGCCAGCAGCTTAGACTCTAGCGGGTTTTTTAGCTCCTACGAGCAGTACTTC. The full variable domain, with the rest looked up from reference TRBV7-2 and TRBJ2-7, is GAGVSQSPSNKVTEKGKDVELRCDPISGHTALYWYRQSLGQGLEFLIYFQGNSAPDKSGLPSDRFSAERTGGSVSTLTIQRTQQEDSAVYLCASSLDSSGFFSSYEQYFGPGTRLTVT.

The chain combines TRBV28 with TRBJ1-1; 8 bases fit TRBD1. J was trimmed by 4 bases and V by 7 bases; bases with no gene match: 14. The germline V gene has CDR1 MDHEN and CDR2 SYDVKM. The CDR3 length is 16 residues. The chain's CDR3 is CASTPSGQGSLTEAFF. The DNA of the CDR3 is TGTGCCAGCACCCCATCCGGACAGGGAAGTCTCACTGAAGCTTTCTTT.